These 10 T cell receptor beta chains were sequenced from one sample in a study of blood T cell repertoires in COVID-19. Measured with immunoSEQ multiplex PCR; TCRdb has only the in-frame clones, and not every one. The sample includes fewer than 150,000 clones, about 87% of them seen just once. The source material was peripheral blood. The receptors stem from a woman aged 45-65 years with acute or convalescent COVID-19.

The V call is TRBV28, the J call TRBJ1-1; no clear D gene. This CDR3 comprises 14 residues. The V end lost 10 bases, the J end lost 4 bases, and 19 bases lay between the germline ends. The germline V gene encodes CDR1 MDHEN and CDR2 SYDVKM. CDR3 in amino acids: CATIEGGLVTEAFF. The CDR3 nucleotides are TGTGCCACCATCGAGGGAGGGTTGGTCACTGAAGCTTTCTTT.

As concerns this clone: The junction shows a germline mismatch at one end, possibly a read error. The chain is built from TRBV4-1 and TRBJ2-7; possibly TRBD1 for D (6 bases). From germline, CDR1 is MGHRA and CDR2 YSYEKL. This CDR3 spans 13 amino acids. DNA of the CDR3: TGCGCCAGCAGCCCCGTTGTGGGGCAGGGGCTAAACTTC. It encodes CASSPVVGQGLNF.

The rearrangement joins TRBV6-6 to TRBJ1-2, with TRBD1 matching 8 bases. Trimming cost V 10 bases and J 5 bases; bases outside gene matches: 9. The CDR3 spans 13 residues. Germline CDR1 and CDR2: MNHNY and SVGAGI (reference sequence). The CDR3 spells CANSQGGGYGYTF. CDR3 DNA: TGTGCCAACTCACAGGGGGGAGGGTATGGCTACACCTTC.

The rearrangement links TRBV14 to TRBJ2-1; 10 nucleotides align to TRBD2. V lost 3 bases and J lost 0; bases outside the gene matches: 5. The length of the CDR3 is 17 residues. Germline V CDR1 and CDR2: SGHDN, FVKESK. The CDR3 region has the DNA TGTGCCAGCAGCCATAGGACTAGCGGAGCCTCCTACAATGAGCAGTTCTTC. Amino acid sequence: CASSHRTSGASYNEQFF.

The V call is TRBV7-9, the J call TRBJ2-7, with TRBD2 identical over 14 bases. The germline CDR1 and CDR2 sequences are SEHNR and FQNEAQ (reference sequence). This CDR3 contains 15 residues. With V trimmed by 8 bases and J by 6 bases, 9 bases remained unmatched. CDR3 nucleotide sequence: TGTGCCAGCGAGCTAACGGGGACTAGCGGGAGCGAGCAGTACTTC. Protein: CASELTGTSGSEQYF. The variable domain in full, completed from reference TRBV7-9 and TRBJ2-7, reads DTGVSQNPRHKITKRGQNVTFRCDPISEHNRLYWYRQTLGQGPEFLTYFQNEAQLEKSRLLSDRFSAERPKGSFSTLEIQRTEQGDSAMYLCASELTGTSGSEQYFGPGTRLTVT.

The chain is built from TRBV30 and TRBJ2-1; 7 positions agree with TRBD2. Germline values: CDR1 GTSNPN, CDR2 SVGIG (reference sequence). The CDR3 has 12 residues. J lost 12 bases, V lost 1 base, and 6 bases had no gene match. The CDR3 DNA is TGTGCCTGGAGTGGAGCGGGGTCTGGGCAGTTCTTC. The encoded protein is CAWSGAGSGQFF.

The V call is TRBV2, the J call TRBJ2-1, with 7 bases that match TRBD1. V shed 7 bases and J 9 bases; nucleotides not matched to a gene: 9. Germline CDR1 reads SNHLY; CDR2 reads FYNNEI. The CDR3 is 13 amino acids. CDR3 protein: CASTQDRTSEQFF. The CDR3 bases are TGTGCCAGCACCCAGGACAGGACGAGTGAGCAGTTCTTC.

V gene TRBV7-9 combines with J gene TRBJ2-2, with D uncertain. Germline CDR1 SEHNR, CDR2 FQNEAQ (reference sequence). V was shortened by 4 bases and J by 0 bases, with 3 bases between the two germline ends. The CDR3 contains 13 residues. The CDR3 nucleotides are TGTGCCAGCAGCTGGCCGAACACCGGGGAGCTGTTTTTT. This encodes CASSWPNTGELFF. The full variable domain, completed using reference TRBV7-9 and TRBJ2-2, is DTGVSQNPRHKITKRGQNVTFRCDPISEHNRLYWYRQTLGQGPEFLTYFQNEAQLEKSRLLSDRFSAERPKGSFSTLEIQRTEQGDSAMYLCASSWPNTGELFFGEGSRLTVL.

On this clone itself: The junction differs from germline at one of its ends, possibly a read error. V is TRBV6-5 and J is TRBJ2-1, with unresolved D. The V gene's germline CDR1 is MNHEY and CDR2 SVGAGI. There are 11 residues in the CDR3. The CDR3 loop reads CASRINNQQFF. The CDR3 DNA is TGTGCCAGCAGGATCAACAATCAGCAGTTCTTC.

V and J are TRBV7-9 and TRBJ2-2; D is perhaps TRBD1 (5 bases). Per germline, CDR1 SEHNR and CDR2 FQNEAQ (reference sequence). The CDR3 totals 15 residues. Between the trimmed V and J ends, which lost 1 base and 2 bases, there was a span of 8 bases. The DNA for the CDR3 is TGTGCCAGCAGCTTAGACAGGTTAAACACCGGGGAGCTGTTTTTT. This translates into CASSLDRLNTGELFF.